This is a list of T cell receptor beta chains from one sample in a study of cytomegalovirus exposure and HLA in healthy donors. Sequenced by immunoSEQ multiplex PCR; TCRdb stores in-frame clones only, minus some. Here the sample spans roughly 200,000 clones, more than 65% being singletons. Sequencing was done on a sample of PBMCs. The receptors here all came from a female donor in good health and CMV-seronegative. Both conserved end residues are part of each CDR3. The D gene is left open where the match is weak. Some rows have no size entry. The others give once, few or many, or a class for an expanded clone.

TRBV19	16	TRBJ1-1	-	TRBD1	TGTGCCAGTAGCCAAAATCCAGGGGGCGCAAGGACTGAAGCTTTCTTT	CASSQNPGGARTEAFF
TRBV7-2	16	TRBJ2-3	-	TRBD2	TGTGCCAGCAGCCTCCTAGCGGGGGCTAGCACAGATACGCAGTATTTT	CASSLLAGASTDTQYF
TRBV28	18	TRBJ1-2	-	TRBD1	TGTGCCAGCAGTTTGACAACAGGGGGCGGCTTTCTTAACTATGGCTACACCTTC	CASSLTTGGGFLNYGYTF
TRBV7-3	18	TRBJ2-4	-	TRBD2	TGTGCCAGCAGCTTAAGTTCTCCCCATAGCGGGGGGGAAAACATTCAGTACTTC	CASSLSSPHSGGENIQYF
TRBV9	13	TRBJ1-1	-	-	TGTGCCAGCAGCGTAGGGGCACTTGCTGAAGCTTTCTTT	CASSVGALAEAFF
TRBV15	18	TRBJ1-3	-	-	TGTGCCACCAGCAGAGGGGGAGGACCAGGGAATGCTGGAAACACCATATATTTT	CATSRGGGPGNAGNTIYF
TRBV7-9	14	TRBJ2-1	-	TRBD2	TGTGCCAGCAGCTCGAGCGGGACCTACAATGAGCAGTTCTTC	CASSSSGTYNEQFF
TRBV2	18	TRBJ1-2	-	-	TGTGCCAGCAGTTCCCTCACGGGGGGATCAATCCGGAACTATGGCTACACCTTC	CASSSLTGGSIRNYGYTF
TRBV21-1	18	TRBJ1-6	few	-	TGTGCCAGCAGCAACGGGATCAGGGCGACAGGGGGAAATTCACCCCTCCACTTT	CASSNGIRATGGNSPLHF
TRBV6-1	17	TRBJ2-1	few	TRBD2	TGTGCCAGCAGTGGCGCCGCGACTAGCGGGAGAGAGGGGGAGCAGTTCTTC	CASSGAATSGREGEQFF
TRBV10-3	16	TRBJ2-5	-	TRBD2	TGTGCCATCAGTGACCCCTCGGTCGGGGAGGGGGAGACCCAGTACTTC	CAISDPSVGEGETQYF
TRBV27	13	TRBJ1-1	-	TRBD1	TGTGCCAGCAGTTTAACAGGGGGATTTGGGGCTTTCTTT	CASSLTGGFGAFF
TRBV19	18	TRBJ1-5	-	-	TGTGCCAGTATATTCGGGGAGGGGGGGTTTAGGGGCAATCAGCCCCAGCATTTT	CASIFGEGGFRGNQPQHF
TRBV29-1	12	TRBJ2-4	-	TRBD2	TGCAGCGTTGAGGGACTAGGGGACATTCAGTACTTC	CSVEGLGDIQYF
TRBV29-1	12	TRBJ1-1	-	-	TGCAGCGTGCAAGCTATTTACCCAGAAGCTTTCTTT	CSVQAIYPEAFF
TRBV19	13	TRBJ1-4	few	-	TGTGCCAGTAAAAACACAGAGTTTGAAAAACTGTTTTTT	CASKNTEFEKLFF
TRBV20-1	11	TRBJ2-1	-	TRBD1	TGCAGTGCCGCAGGGGGTAATGAGCAGTTCTTC	CSAAGGNEQFF
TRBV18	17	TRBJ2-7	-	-	TGTGCCAGCTCACCACCGCTAGGATTAGCGGCCTCCTACGAGCAGTACTTC	CASSPPLGLAASYEQYF
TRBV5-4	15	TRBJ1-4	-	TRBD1	TGTGCCAGCAGTTCTGGAGGGGGCTTTGATGAAAAACTGTTTTTT	CASSSGGGFDEKLFF
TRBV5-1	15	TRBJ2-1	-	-	TGCGCCAGCAGCCTTTCGCTGCAGTCCTACAATGAGCAGTTCTTC	CASSLSLQSYNEQFF
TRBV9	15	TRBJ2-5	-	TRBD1	TGTGCCAGCAGCGTAGGGGACAGACCCCAAGAGACCCAGTACTTC	CASSVGDRPQETQYF
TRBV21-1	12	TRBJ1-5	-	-	TGTGCCAGCAGCAAAGTAAGCCAGCCCCAGCATTTT	CASSKVSQPQHF
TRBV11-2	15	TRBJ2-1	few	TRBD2	TGTGCCAGCAGCCCGAGGACTAGCGGGGGCAATGAGCAGTTCTTC	CASSPRTSGGNEQFF
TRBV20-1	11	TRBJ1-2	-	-	TGCAGTGCCAGGCAGGGGATCGGCTACACCTTC	CSARQGIGYTF
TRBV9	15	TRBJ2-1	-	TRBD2	TGTGCCAGCAGCGTAGGGGGAGGGGCCTACAATGAGCAGTTCTTC	CASSVGGGAYNEQFF
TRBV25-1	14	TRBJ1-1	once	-	TGTGCCAGCAGCCCAATGAGGGTGAACACTGAAGCTTTCTTT	CASSPMRVNTEAFF
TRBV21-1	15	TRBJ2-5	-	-	TGTGCCAGCAGCAAAAAGGGGACAAACCAAGAGACCCAGTACTTC	CASSKKGTNQETQYF
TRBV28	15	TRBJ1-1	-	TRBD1	TGTGCCAGCAGCACCGCCCCCGGACAGGGGGCAACGTCTTTCTTT	CASSTAPGQGATSFF
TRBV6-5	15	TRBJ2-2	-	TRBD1	TGTGCCAGCAGCTACCTAACAGGGGACACCGGGGAGCTGTTTTTT	CASSYLTGDTGELFF
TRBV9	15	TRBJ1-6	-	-	TGTGCCAGCAGCGTACGGGGGGTGGAGAATTCACCCCTCCACTTT	CASSVRGVENSPLHF
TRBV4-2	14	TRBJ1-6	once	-	TGTGCCAGCAGCCAAGGGGCCGATAATTCACCCCTCCACTTT	CASSQGADNSPLHF
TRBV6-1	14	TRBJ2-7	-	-	TGTGCCAGCAGGTGGGAGGTAGGGAACTACGAGCAGTACTTC	CASRWEVGNYEQYF
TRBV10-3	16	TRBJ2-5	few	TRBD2	TGTGCCATCCGCGCGAAGGCAGCGGGGGAACAAGAGACCCAGTACTTC	CAIRAKAAGEQETQYF
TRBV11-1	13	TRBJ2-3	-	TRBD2	TGTGCCAGCAGCTTAGTAGCGGGGGATACGCAGTATTTT	CASSLVAGDTQYF
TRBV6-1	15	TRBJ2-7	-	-	TGTGCCAGCCATTTTACAGGCCGGAGCCCCTACGAGCAGTACTTC	CASHFTGRSPYEQYF
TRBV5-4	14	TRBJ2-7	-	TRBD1	TGTGCCAGCAGCTTGGGACAGGGTTCCTACGAGCAGTACTTC	CASSLGQGSYEQYF
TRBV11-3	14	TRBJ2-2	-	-	TGTGCCAGCAACTTAGGGACTTACACCGGGGAGCTGTTTTTT	CASNLGTYTGELFF
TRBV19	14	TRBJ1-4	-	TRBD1	TGTGCCAGTAGTCTTCGGACAGGGCGTGAAAAACTGTTTTTT	CASSLRTGREKLFF
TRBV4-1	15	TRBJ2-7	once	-	TGCGCCAGCAGCCAAGATAGAGCTGTTTATTACGAGCAGTACTTC	CASSQDRAVYYEQYF
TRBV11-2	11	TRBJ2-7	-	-	TGTGCCAGCAGCCCAGGCTACGAGCAGTACTTC	CASSPGYEQYF
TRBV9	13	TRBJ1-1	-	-	TGTGCCAGCAGCGCTACCGACAGTAATGAAGCTTTCTTT	CASSATDSNEAFF
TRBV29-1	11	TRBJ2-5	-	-	TGCAGCGTCCCGGGGAAGGAGACCCAGTACTTC	CSVPGKETQYF
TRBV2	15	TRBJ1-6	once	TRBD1	TGTGCCAGCAGCCTAACCGGGACAGGCGTTTCACCCCTCCACTTT	CASSLTGTGVSPLHF
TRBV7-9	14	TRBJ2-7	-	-	TGTTCCAGCAGCTTAGGCGGCAACTCCTACGAGCAGTACTTC	CSSSLGGNSYEQYF
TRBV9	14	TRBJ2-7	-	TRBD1	TGTGCCAGCAGCCCAGAGGGACAGGATTACGAGCAGTACTTC	CASSPEGQDYEQYF
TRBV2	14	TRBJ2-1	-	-	TGTGCCAGATCCAGGCCTAGCCCCCACAATGAGCAGTTCTTC	CARSRPSPHNEQFF
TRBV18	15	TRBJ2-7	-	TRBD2	TGTGCCAGCTCACCCCCGGGACTAGCGGGAGGGCAGCAGTACTTC	CASSPPGLAGGQQYF
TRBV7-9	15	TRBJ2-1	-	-	TGTGCCAGCAGCTTAGTCCGGGGGTTGTTGAATGAGCAGTTCTTC	CASSLVRGLLNEQFF
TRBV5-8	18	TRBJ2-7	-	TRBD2	TGTGCCAGCAGCTCTCGGGACGGAGCTAGCGGGAGGATCCACGAGCAGTACTTC	CASSSRDGASGRIHEQYF
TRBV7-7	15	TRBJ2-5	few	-	TGTGCCAGCAGCTTAGGCGGAACTAGTCAAGGGACCCAGTACTTC	CASSLGGTSQGTQYF
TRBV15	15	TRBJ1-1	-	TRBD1	TGTGCCACCAGCAGAGTGGACAGGGGAGGCACTGAAGCTTTCTTT	CATSRVDRGGTEAFF
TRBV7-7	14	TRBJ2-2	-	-	TGTGCTAGCAGCTTAGGGCTAGTTGCCGGGGAGCTGTTTTTT	CASSLGLVAGELFF
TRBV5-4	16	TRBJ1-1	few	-	TGTGCCAGCAGCTTGGCCGGGATACAGAATGGGGCTGAAGCTTTCTTT	CASSLAGIQNGAEAFF
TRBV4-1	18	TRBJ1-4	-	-	TGCGCCAGCAGCCAAGTGGGGGCTAGACGGACAACTAATGAAAAACTGTTTTTT	CASSQVGARRTTNEKLFF
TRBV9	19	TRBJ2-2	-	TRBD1	TGTGCCAGCAGCGCCCCCTTGGACAGGGGGCAAGGATTAACCGGGGAGCTGTTTTTT	CASSAPLDRGQGLTGELFF
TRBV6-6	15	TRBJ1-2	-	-	TGTGCCAGCAGTTACTCCGATTACAGGGCCCGAGGCTACACCTTC	CASSYSDYRARGYTF